What follows describes a single T cell receptor beta chain. Its antigen is undetermined. Time point given: late sampling 161 to 241 days after vaccination in a few convalescent patients. Treatment of the sample: approximately 11-day PBMC culture with coronavirus spike peptide pools or control peptides (ViraFEST assay). These data originate in a study of vaccination and CD4 T cells after COVID-19. Cultured CD4+ T-cell DNA underwent Oncomine TCR Beta short-read sequencing. Extraction of genomic DNA was performed on cultured CD4+ T cells. Each CDR3 protein gets one entry after TCRdb re-called the PCR reads with MiXCR. The data contain about 23,000 distinct CDR3 sequences, 35% of them singletons. V was trimmed by 0 bases and J by 0 bases, leaving 12 bases between them. This CDR3 has 18 amino acids. The germline V gene has CDR1 MGHRA and CDR2 YSYEKL.

The V gene is TRBV4-1, the J gene TRBJ2-6; D is unclear. This sequence originates from a human donor who had recovered from COVID-19. This specimen was CD4+ T cells from blood, cultured in vitro, taken about 7 months after SARS-CoV-2 vaccination. The CDR3 DNA follows: TGCGCCAGCAGCCAAGATACATCTACCCACTCTGGGGCCAACGTCCTGACTTTC. The encoded protein is CASSQDTSTHSGANVLTF.